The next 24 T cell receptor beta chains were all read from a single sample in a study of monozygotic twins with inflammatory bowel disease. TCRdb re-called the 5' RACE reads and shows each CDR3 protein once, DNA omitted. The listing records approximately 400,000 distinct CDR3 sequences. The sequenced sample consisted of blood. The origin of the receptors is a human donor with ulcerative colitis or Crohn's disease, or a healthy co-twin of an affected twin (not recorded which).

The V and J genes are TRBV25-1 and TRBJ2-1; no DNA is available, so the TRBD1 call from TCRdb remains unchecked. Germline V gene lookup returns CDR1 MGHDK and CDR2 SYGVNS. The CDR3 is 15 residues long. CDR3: CASSYPGGAYNEQFF.

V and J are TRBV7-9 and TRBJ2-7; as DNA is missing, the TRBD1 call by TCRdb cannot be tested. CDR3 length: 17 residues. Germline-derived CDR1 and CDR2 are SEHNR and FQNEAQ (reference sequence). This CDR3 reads CASSLATLSQGTGGQYF.

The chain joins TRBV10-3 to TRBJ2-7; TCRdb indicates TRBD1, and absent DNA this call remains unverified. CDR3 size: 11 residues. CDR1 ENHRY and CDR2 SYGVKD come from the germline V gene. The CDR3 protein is CATAGQYEQYF.

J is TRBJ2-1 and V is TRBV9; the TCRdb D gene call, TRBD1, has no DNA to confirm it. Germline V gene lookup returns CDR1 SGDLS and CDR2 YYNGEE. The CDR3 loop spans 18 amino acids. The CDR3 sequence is CASSEGGGTRSSYNEQFF.

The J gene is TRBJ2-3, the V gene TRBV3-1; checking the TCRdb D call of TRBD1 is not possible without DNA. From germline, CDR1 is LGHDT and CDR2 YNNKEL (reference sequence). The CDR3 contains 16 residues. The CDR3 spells CASSQRGRLGTDTQYF.

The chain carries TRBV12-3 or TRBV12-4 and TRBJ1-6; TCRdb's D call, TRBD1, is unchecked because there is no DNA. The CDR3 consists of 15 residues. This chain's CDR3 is CASSLEGGRNSPLHF.

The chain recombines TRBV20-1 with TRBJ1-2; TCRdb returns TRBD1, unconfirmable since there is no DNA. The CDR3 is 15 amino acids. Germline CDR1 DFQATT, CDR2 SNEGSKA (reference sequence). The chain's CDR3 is CSARADRRRNYGYTF.

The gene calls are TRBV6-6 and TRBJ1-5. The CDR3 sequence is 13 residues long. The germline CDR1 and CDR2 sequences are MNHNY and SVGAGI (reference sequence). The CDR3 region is CASEFQGNQPQHF.

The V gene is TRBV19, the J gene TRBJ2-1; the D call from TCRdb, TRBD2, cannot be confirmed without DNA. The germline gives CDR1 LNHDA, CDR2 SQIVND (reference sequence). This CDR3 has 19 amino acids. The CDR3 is CASSTGLAGGPRPYNEQFF.

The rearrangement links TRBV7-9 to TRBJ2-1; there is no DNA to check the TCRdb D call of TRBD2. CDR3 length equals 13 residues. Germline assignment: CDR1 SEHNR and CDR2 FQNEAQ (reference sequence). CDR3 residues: CASRTGGSNEQFF. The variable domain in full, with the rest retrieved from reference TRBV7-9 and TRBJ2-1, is DTGVSQNPRHKITKRGQNVTFRCDPISEHNRLYWYRQTLGQGPEFLTYFQNEAQLEKSRLLSDRFSAERPKGSFSTLEIQRTEQGDSAMYLCASRTGGSNEQFFGPGTRLTVL.

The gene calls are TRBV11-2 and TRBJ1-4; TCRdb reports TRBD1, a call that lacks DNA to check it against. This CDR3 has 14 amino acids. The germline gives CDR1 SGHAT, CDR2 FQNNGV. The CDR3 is CASSPGQGREKVFF.

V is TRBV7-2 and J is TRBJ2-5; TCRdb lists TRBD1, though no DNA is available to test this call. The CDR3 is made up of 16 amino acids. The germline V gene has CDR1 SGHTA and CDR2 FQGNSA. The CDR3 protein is CASSLGTPGRGETQYF.

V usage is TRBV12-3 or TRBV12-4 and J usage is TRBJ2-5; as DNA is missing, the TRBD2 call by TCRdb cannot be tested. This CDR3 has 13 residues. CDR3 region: CASSRNQRETQYF.

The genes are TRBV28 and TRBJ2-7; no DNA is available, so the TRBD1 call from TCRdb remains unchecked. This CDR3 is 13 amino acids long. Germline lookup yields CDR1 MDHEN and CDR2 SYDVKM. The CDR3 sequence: CASRVSSRNEQYF.

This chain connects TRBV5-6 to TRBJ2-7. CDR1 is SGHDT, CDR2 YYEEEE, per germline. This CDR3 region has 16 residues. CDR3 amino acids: CASSLGFDQAYYEQYF.

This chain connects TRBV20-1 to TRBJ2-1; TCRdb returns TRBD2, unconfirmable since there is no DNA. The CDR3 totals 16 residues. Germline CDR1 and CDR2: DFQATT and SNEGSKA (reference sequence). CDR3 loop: CSARATSGSSYNEQFF.

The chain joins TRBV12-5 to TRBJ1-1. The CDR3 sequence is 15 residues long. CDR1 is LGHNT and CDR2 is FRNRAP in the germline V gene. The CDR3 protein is CASGLGQGQNTEAFF.

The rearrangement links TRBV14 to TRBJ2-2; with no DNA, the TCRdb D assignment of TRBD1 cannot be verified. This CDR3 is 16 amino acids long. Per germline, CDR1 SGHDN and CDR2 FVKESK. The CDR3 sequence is CASSQHTGSKDGELFF.

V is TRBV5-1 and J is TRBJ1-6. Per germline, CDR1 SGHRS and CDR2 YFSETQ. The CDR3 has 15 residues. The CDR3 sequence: CASSPAISHNSPLHF.

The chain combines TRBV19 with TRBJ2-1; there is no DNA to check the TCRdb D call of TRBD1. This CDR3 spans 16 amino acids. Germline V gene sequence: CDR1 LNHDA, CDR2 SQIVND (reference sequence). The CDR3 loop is CASSINKGLGVDEQFF.

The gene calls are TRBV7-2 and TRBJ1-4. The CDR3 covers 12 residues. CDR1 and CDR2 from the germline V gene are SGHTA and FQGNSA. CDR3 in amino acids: CASSNGLEKLFF.

CDR3 sequence reads: CSARVYGLRETQYF. The chain is built from TRBV20-1 and TRBJ2-5; TCRdb lists TRBD2, though no DNA is available to test this call. The CDR3 covers 14 residues. Germline CDR1 is DFQATT and CDR2 is SNEGSKA (reference sequence).

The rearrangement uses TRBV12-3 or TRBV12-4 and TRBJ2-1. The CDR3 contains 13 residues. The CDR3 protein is CASSLLTRHEQFF.

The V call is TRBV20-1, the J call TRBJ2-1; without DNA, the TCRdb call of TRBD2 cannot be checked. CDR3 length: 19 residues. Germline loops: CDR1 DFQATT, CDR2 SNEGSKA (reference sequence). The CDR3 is CSAPLTSGGPQSRINEQFF.